In its sample, the clone carrying this TCR beta chain was seen many times. Its antigen is not known. The sample is drawn from a study of T cells in Graves' hyperthyroidism and ophthalmopathy. The study, taken as a whole, reports: Ophthalmopathy was model-predicted a median about 7.1 months pre-onset.

RNA transcripts served as the template for amplifying TCR beta CDR3 regions. Carried out on the TCR CDR3, a first-round RT-PCR used the HTBI primer set. TCRdb recomputed calls from the multiplex PCR reads with MiXCR, one row per CDR3 protein. The sample comprises fewer than 650,000 distinct CDR3 sequences, about 14% of which are singletons, and roughly 7% rests with the top ten. V shed 4 bases and J shed 5 bases, with 15 bases lying between them. The CDR3 spans 14 residues. Germline-derived CDR1 and CDR2 are MNHEY and SMNVEV (reference sequence). The chain couples TRBV27 to TRBJ2-7; D uncertain. The sample taken for sequencing was blood. The receptor was isolated from a woman aged 18-35 years with Graves' ophthalmopathy. CDR3 DNA sequence: TGTGCCAGCAGTTGGGTGGGATTTCAAAACGAGCAGTACTTC. The encoded protein is CASSWVGFQNEQYF.